These T cell receptor beta chains were read from a single sample in a study of Graves' ophthalmopathy and Graves' hyperthyroidism. TCRdb passed the multiplex PCR reads through MiXCR, listing each CDR3 protein once. The top ten clones hold roughly 3% of a sample with about 420,000 distinct CDR3 sequences, roughly 20% of them seen once. The source material was peripheral blood. These receptors originate from a woman aged 18-29 years with stable Graves' hyperthyroidism. CDR3s include the opening cysteine and the closing phenylalanine or tryptophan. The order of the fields is V gene, J gene, D gene, clone size, CDR3 length, CDR3 protein, CDR3 DNA. The D gene is left open where the match is weak. Expanded clones are given a class, and other clones once, few, many or no size at all.

v_call: TRBV2
j_call: TRBJ2-4
d_call: NA
clone_size: many
cdr3_length: 12
cdr3_aa: CASRGGGNIKYF
cdr3_nt: TGTGCCAGCAGGGGTGGTGGAAACATTAAGTACTTC

v_call: TRBV30
j_call: TRBJ1-3
d_call: NA
clone_size: NA
cdr3_length: 11
cdr3_aa: CAWGQGNTIYF
cdr3_nt: TGTGCCTGGGGACAGGGAAACACCATATATTTT

v_call: TRBV6-2/TRBV6-3
j_call: TRBJ2-2
d_call: NA
clone_size: NA
cdr3_length: 16
cdr3_aa: CASSSLGTPNTGELFF
cdr3_nt: TGTGCCAGCAGTTCTCTCGGGACCCCGAACACCGGGGAGCTGTTTTTT

v_call: TRBV2
j_call: TRBJ2-2
d_call: NA
clone_size: many
cdr3_length: 13
cdr3_aa: CASSERVTGELFF
cdr3_nt: TGTGCCAGCAGCGAACGGGTAACCGGGGAGCTGTTTTTT

v_call: TRBV9
j_call: TRBJ2-7
d_call: NA
clone_size: once
cdr3_length: 15
cdr3_aa: CASSVGSSSTYEQYF
cdr3_nt: TGTGCCAGCAGCGTCGGCTCAAGCAGCACCTACGAGCAGTACTTC

v_call: TRBV20-1
j_call: TRBJ2-7
d_call: TRBD2
clone_size: many
cdr3_length: 14
cdr3_aa: CSADRLAGTDEQYF
cdr3_nt: TGCAGTGCGGACCGACTAGCGGGAACGGACGAGCAGTACTTC

v_call: TRBV12-3/TRBV12-4
j_call: TRBJ1-5
d_call: NA
clone_size: NA
cdr3_length: 13
cdr3_aa: CASSYGRVQPQHF
cdr3_nt: TGTGCCAGCAGTTACGGCAGGGTCCAGCCCCAGCATTTT

v_call: TRBV5-5
j_call: TRBJ1-1
d_call: NA
clone_size: few
cdr3_length: 13
cdr3_aa: CASSPIPNTEAFF
cdr3_nt: TGTGCCAGCAGCCCGATCCCGAACACTGAAGCTTTCTTT

v_call: TRBV20-1
j_call: TRBJ2-2
d_call: NA
clone_size: few
cdr3_length: 14
cdr3_aa: CSARGPLDTGELFF
cdr3_nt: TGCAGTGCTAGAGGTCCTCTCGACACCGGGGAGCTGTTTTTT

v_call: TRBV6-5
j_call: TRBJ1-2
d_call: NA
clone_size: many
cdr3_length: 14
cdr3_aa: CASSLSQGWYGYTF
cdr3_nt: TGTGCCAGCAGTCTCAGCCAGGGATGGTATGGCTACACCTTC

v_call: TRBV20-1
j_call: TRBJ2-7
d_call: NA
clone_size: few
cdr3_length: 12
cdr3_aa: CSARRGAGEQYF
cdr3_nt: TGCAGTGCCAGGCGAGGGGCGGGCGAGCAGTACTTC

v_call: TRBV7-3
j_call: TRBJ1-1
d_call: NA
clone_size: NA
cdr3_length: 14
cdr3_aa: CASSLTVRGTEAFF
cdr3_nt: TGTGCCAGCAGCTTAACCGTTCGGGGGACTGAAGCTTTCTTT

v_call: TRBV28
j_call: TRBJ1-1
d_call: NA
clone_size: many
cdr3_length: 15
cdr3_aa: CASLHRQTQNTEAFF
cdr3_nt: TGTGCCAGCCTACATCGACAGACTCAGAACACTGAAGCTTTCTTT

v_call: TRBV18
j_call: TRBJ2-7
d_call: NA
clone_size: many
cdr3_length: 13
cdr3_aa: CASSPRGSYEQYF
cdr3_nt: TGTGCCAGCAGCCCGAGGGGGTCTTACGAGCAGTACTTC

v_call: TRBV18
j_call: TRBJ2-2
d_call: NA
clone_size: many
cdr3_length: 16
cdr3_aa: CASSPPTGTNTGELFF
cdr3_nt: TGTGCCAGCTCACCCCCTACAGGAACAAACACCGGGGAGCTGTTTTTT

v_call: TRBV12-3/TRBV12-4
j_call: TRBJ2-7
d_call: TRBD2
clone_size: many
cdr3_length: 15
cdr3_aa: CASSSPGLGAYEQYF
cdr3_nt: TGTGCCAGCAGTTCCCCCGGACTAGGCGCCTACGAGCAGTACTTC

v_call: TRBV2
j_call: TRBJ2-1
d_call: NA
clone_size: NA
cdr3_length: 15
cdr3_aa: CASSEIGSSYNEQFF
cdr3_nt: TGTGCCAGCAGTGAGATCGGGAGCTCCTACAATGAGCAGTTCTTC

v_call: TRBV12-5
j_call: TRBJ1-5
d_call: NA
clone_size: many
cdr3_length: 15
cdr3_aa: CASALGDTSNQPQHF
cdr3_nt: TGTGCTAGTGCCTTGGGGGACACAAGCAATCAGCCCCAGCATTTT

v_call: TRBV2
j_call: TRBJ1-1
d_call: NA
clone_size: few
cdr3_length: 11
cdr3_aa: CATSKGTEAFF
cdr3_nt: TGTGCCACGTCTAAAGGGACTGAAGCTTTCTTT

v_call: TRBV6-2/TRBV6-3
j_call: TRBJ2-7
d_call: TRBD1
clone_size: many
cdr3_length: 15
cdr3_aa: CASSTGQGRTYEQYF
cdr3_nt: TGTGCCAGCAGTACCGGACAGGGACGTACCTACGAGCAGTACTTC

v_call: TRBV6-5
j_call: TRBJ1-6
d_call: NA
clone_size: NA
cdr3_length: 15
cdr3_aa: CASSYGGDGISPLHF
cdr3_nt: TGTGCCAGCAGTTACGGTGGGGACGGGATTTCACCCCTCCACTTT

v_call: TRBV11-1
j_call: TRBJ2-7
d_call: NA
clone_size: many
cdr3_length: 15
cdr3_aa: CASRSGRTSSYEQYF
cdr3_nt: TGTGCCAGCAGATCCGGACGGACGTCCTCCTACGAGCAGTACTTC

v_call: TRBV6-5
j_call: TRBJ1-5
d_call: NA
clone_size: NA
cdr3_length: 14
cdr3_aa: CASSSSGGVQPQHF
cdr3_nt: TGTGCCAGCAGTTCCTCGGGAGGGGTGCAGCCCCAGCATTTT

v_call: TRBV20-1
j_call: TRBJ1-2
d_call: NA
clone_size: many
cdr3_length: 14
cdr3_aa: CSARDHGANYGYTF
cdr3_nt: TGCAGTGCTAGAGATCACGGGGCTAACTATGGCTACACCTTC

v_call: TRBV6-2/TRBV6-3
j_call: TRBJ2-2
d_call: NA
clone_size: NA
cdr3_length: 15
cdr3_aa: CASSSLGRVTGDLFF
cdr3_nt: TGTGCCAGCAGTTCCTTGGGACGGGTCACCGGGGATCTGTTTTTT

v_call: TRBV6-2/TRBV6-3
j_call: TRBJ1-2
d_call: NA
clone_size: NA
cdr3_length: 13
cdr3_aa: CASSDGAGYGYTF
cdr3_nt: TGTGCCAGCAGTGACGGGGCGGGCTATGGCTACACCTTC

v_call: TRBV29-1
j_call: TRBJ2-5
d_call: NA
clone_size: many
cdr3_length: 10
cdr3_aa: CSVSHETQYF
cdr3_nt: TGCAGCGTCTCGCACGAGACCCAGTACTTC

v_call: TRBV6-1
j_call: TRBJ1-1
d_call: NA
clone_size: many
cdr3_length: 15
cdr3_aa: CASIGRVIFRTEAFF
cdr3_nt: TGTGCCAGCATTGGCAGGGTAATTTTTCGAACTGAAGCTTTCTTT

v_call: TRBV29-1
j_call: TRBJ2-7
d_call: NA
clone_size: few
cdr3_length: 12
cdr3_aa: CSVANRWGEQYF
cdr3_nt: TGCAGCGTTGCGAACAGATGGGGCGAGCAGTACTTC

v_call: TRBV6-1
j_call: TRBJ1-2
d_call: NA
clone_size: many
cdr3_length: 15
cdr3_aa: CASSDYRTDNYGYTF
cdr3_nt: TGTGCCAGCAGTGACTACCGGACCGACAACTATGGCTACACCTTC

v_call: TRBV24-1
j_call: TRBJ2-7
d_call: TRBD1
clone_size: many
cdr3_length: 15
cdr3_aa: CATSPGTGPPYEQYF
cdr3_nt: TGTGCCACCAGTCCCGGGACAGGGCCCCCCTACGAGCAGTACTTC

v_call: TRBV6-5
j_call: TRBJ2-7
d_call: TRBD1
clone_size: many
cdr3_length: 14
cdr3_aa: CASSHRDRGSEQYF
cdr3_nt: TGTGCCAGCAGTCACCGGGACAGGGGATCCGAGCAGTACTTC

v_call: TRBV24-1
j_call: TRBJ2-5
d_call: NA
clone_size: NA
cdr3_length: 14
cdr3_aa: CATSISWFGETKYF
cdr3_nt: TGTGCCACCAGCATATCGTGGTTCGGAGAGACCAAGTACTTC

v_call: TRBV19
j_call: TRBJ2-7
d_call: NA
clone_size: many
cdr3_length: 14
cdr3_aa: CASSIAGARYEQYF
cdr3_nt: TGTGCCAGTAGTATAGCGGGAGCTAGGTACGAGCAGTACTTC

v_call: TRBV20-1
j_call: TRBJ1-5
d_call: TRBD1
clone_size: few
cdr3_length: 15
cdr3_aa: CSASPWDRGNQPQHF
cdr3_nt: TGCAGTGCTAGCCCCTGGGACAGGGGCAATCAGCCCCAGCATTTT

v_call: TRBV28
j_call: TRBJ1-2
d_call: TRBD1
clone_size: many
cdr3_length: 11
cdr3_aa: CASRQGVGYTF
cdr3_nt: TGTGCCAGCAGACAGGGGGTTGGCTACACCTTC

v_call: TRBV11-2
j_call: TRBJ2-5
d_call: NA
clone_size: few
cdr3_length: 11
cdr3_aa: CASRNQETQYF
cdr3_nt: TGTGCCAGCAGAAATCAGGAGACCCAGTACTTC

v_call: TRBV2
j_call: TRBJ1-1
d_call: TRBD1
clone_size: many
cdr3_length: 16
cdr3_aa: CASSERGQGAGTEAFF
cdr3_nt: TGTGCCAGCAGTGAAAGGGGACAGGGGGCCGGCACTGAAGCTTTCTTT

v_call: TRBV27
j_call: TRBJ2-7
d_call: NA
clone_size: NA
cdr3_length: 14
cdr3_aa: CASTPRPEGYEQYF
cdr3_nt: TGTGCCAGCACCCCCCGGCCAGAAGGCTACGAGCAGTACTTC

v_call: TRBV30
j_call: TRBJ2-7
d_call: TRBD1
clone_size: many
cdr3_length: 15
cdr3_aa: CASDRNRGDPYEQYF
cdr3_nt: TGTGCCTCAGATAGAAACAGGGGCGATCCCTACGAGCAGTACTTC

v_call: TRBV20-1
j_call: TRBJ1-2
d_call: NA
clone_size: many
cdr3_length: 14
cdr3_aa: CSARKGFPAGSYTF
cdr3_nt: TGCAGTGCAAGGAAGGGGTTCCCAGCTGGGTCCTACACCTTC

v_call: TRBV25-1
j_call: TRBJ1-3
d_call: NA
clone_size: many
cdr3_length: 12
cdr3_aa: CASSGQGNTIYF
cdr3_nt: TGTGCCAGCAGTGGACAGGGAAACACCATATATTTT

v_call: TRBV5-1
j_call: TRBJ2-2
d_call: TRBD1
clone_size: NA
cdr3_length: 15
cdr3_aa: CASSGGQPNTGELFF
cdr3_nt: TGCGCCAGCAGCGGGGGACAGCCGAACACCGGGGAGCTGTTTTTT

v_call: TRBV6-5
j_call: TRBJ2-2
d_call: TRBD1
clone_size: many
cdr3_length: 13
cdr3_aa: CATGTGDTGELFF
cdr3_nt: TGTGCCACCGGGACAGGGGACACCGGGGAGCTGTTTTTT

v_call: TRBV24-1
j_call: TRBJ2-2
d_call: TRBD2
clone_size: many
cdr3_length: 16
cdr3_aa: CATSDTLAANTGELFF
cdr3_nt: TGTGCCACCAGTGATACACTAGCGGCGAACACCGGGGAGCTGTTTTTT

v_call: TRBV5-1
j_call: TRBJ1-2
d_call: NA
clone_size: many
cdr3_length: 14
cdr3_aa: CASGPGAHDYGYTF
cdr3_nt: TGCGCCAGCGGACCAGGGGCGCACGACTATGGCTACACCTTC

v_call: TRBV6-1
j_call: TRBJ1-5
d_call: NA
clone_size: many
cdr3_length: 17
cdr3_aa: CASSEALPPRRNQPQHF
cdr3_nt: TGTGCCAGCAGTGAAGCGCTCCCACCCCGACGCAATCAGCCCCAGCATTTT

v_call: TRBV27
j_call: TRBJ2-7
d_call: TRBD1
clone_size: once
cdr3_length: 13
cdr3_aa: CASRGTGGNEQYF
cdr3_nt: TGTGCCAGCAGGGGGACAGGGGGGAACGAGCAGTACTTC

v_call: TRBV28
j_call: TRBJ2-5
d_call: NA
clone_size: many
cdr3_length: 13
cdr3_aa: CASSFTGQETQYF
cdr3_nt: TGTGCCAGCAGTTTCACAGGTCAAGAGACCCAGTACTTC

v_call: TRBV7-2
j_call: TRBJ2-5
d_call: NA
clone_size: few
cdr3_length: 14
cdr3_aa: CASSFMGQRETQYF
cdr3_nt: TGTGCCAGCAGCTTCATGGGTCAAAGGGAGACCCAGTACTTC

v_call: TRBV6-1
j_call: TRBJ2-7
d_call: TRBD2
clone_size: few
cdr3_length: 15
cdr3_aa: CASRDLAGDHYEQYF
cdr3_nt: TGTGCCAGCAGGGACCTAGCGGGGGACCACTACGAGCAGTACTTC

v_call: TRBV20-1
j_call: TRBJ1-1
d_call: NA
clone_size: many
cdr3_length: 13
cdr3_aa: CSAIRDPNTEAFF
cdr3_nt: TGCAGTGCTATCCGGGACCCGAACACTGAAGCTTTCTTT

v_call: TRBV7-3
j_call: TRBJ2-7
d_call: NA
clone_size: many
cdr3_length: 13
cdr3_aa: CASSLKGIDEQYF
cdr3_nt: TGTGCCAGCAGCTTAAAGGGCATTGACGAGCAGTACTTC

v_call: TRBV6-2/TRBV6-3
j_call: TRBJ2-3
d_call: TRBD1
clone_size: many
cdr3_length: 17
cdr3_aa: CASSYHWTGGSTDTQYF
cdr3_nt: TGTGCCAGCAGTTACCACTGGACAGGGGGATCTACAGATACGCAGTATTTT

v_call: TRBV20-1
j_call: TRBJ2-7
d_call: NA
clone_size: many
cdr3_length: 10
cdr3_aa: CSAAGNEQYF
cdr3_nt: TGCAGTGCTGCTGGGAACGAGCAGTACTTC

v_call: TRBV30
j_call: TRBJ1-5
d_call: TRBD1
clone_size: few
cdr3_length: 15
cdr3_aa: CAWSRGQGPSEPQHF
cdr3_nt: TGTGCCTGGAGCCGAGGACAGGGGCCCTCGGAGCCCCAGCATTTT

v_call: TRBV9
j_call: TRBJ2-7
d_call: TRBD2
clone_size: many
cdr3_length: 15
cdr3_aa: CASSVGAREGNEQYF
cdr3_nt: TGTGCCAGCAGCGTAGGCGCACGGGAGGGCAACGAGCAGTACTTC